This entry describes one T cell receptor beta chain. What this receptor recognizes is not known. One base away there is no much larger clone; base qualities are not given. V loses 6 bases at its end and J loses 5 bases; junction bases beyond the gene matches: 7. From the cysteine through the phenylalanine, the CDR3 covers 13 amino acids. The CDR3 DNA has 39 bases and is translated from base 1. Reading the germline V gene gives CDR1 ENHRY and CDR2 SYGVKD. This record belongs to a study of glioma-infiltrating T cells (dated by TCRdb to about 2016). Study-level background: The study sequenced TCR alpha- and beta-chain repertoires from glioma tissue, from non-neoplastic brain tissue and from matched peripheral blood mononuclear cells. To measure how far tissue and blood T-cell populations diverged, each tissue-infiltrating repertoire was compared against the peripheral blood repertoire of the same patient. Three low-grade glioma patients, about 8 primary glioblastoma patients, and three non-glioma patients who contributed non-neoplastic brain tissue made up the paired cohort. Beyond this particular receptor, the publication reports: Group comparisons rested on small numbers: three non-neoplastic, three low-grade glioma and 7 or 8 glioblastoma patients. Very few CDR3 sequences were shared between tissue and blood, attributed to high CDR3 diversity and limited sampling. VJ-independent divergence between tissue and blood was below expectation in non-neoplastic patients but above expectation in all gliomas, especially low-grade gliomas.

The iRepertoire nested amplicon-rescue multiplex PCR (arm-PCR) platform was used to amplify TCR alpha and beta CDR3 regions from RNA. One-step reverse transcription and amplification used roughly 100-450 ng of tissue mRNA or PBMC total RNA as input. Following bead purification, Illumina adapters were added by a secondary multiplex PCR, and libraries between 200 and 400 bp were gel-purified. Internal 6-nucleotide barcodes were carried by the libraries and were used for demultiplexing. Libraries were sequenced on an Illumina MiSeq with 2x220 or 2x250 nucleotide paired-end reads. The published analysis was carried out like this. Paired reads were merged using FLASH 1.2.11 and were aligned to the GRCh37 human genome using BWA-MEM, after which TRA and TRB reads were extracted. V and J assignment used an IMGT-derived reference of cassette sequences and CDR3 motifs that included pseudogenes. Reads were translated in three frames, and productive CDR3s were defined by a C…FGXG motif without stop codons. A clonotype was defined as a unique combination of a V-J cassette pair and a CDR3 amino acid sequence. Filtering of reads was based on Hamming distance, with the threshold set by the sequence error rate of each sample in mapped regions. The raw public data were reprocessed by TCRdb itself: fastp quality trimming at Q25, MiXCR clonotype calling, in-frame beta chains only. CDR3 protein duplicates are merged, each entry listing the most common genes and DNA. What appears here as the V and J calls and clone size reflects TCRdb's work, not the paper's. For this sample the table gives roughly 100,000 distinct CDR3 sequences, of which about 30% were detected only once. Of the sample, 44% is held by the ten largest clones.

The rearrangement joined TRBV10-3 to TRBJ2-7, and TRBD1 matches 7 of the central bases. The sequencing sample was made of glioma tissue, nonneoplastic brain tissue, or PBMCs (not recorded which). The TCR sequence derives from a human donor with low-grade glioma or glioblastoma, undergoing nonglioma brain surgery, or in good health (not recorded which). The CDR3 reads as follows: CAISRDSDDEQYF. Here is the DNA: TGTGCCATCAGCCGGGACAGCGACGACGAGCAGTACTTC.